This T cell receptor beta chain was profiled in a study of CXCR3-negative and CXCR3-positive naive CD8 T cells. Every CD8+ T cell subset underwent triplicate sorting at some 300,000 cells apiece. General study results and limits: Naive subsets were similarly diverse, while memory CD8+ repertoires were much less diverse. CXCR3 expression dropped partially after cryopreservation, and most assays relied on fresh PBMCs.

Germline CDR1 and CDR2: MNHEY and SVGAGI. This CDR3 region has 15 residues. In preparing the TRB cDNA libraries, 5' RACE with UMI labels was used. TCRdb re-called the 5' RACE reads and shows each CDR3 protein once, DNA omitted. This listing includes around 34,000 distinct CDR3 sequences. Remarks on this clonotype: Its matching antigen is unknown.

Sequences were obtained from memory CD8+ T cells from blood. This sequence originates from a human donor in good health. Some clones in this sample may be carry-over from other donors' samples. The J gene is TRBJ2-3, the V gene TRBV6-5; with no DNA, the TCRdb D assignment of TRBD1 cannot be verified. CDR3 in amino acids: CASSYTGGATDTQYF.